These 13 T cell receptor beta chains were sequenced from one sample in a study of cytomegalovirus exposure and HLA in healthy donors. PCR used 60 Vbeta primers and 13 Jbeta primers. Clones were sequenced by immunoSEQ multiplex PCR, and TCRdb holds only the in-frame ones, with some missing. Of about 210,000 clones in the sample, about 81% are singletons; the top ten hold roughly 6%. The specimen was PBMCs. The receptors here all came from a man in his forties or fifties in good health and CMV-seropositive.

The chain employs TRBV18 and TRBJ1-1, with TRBD1 matching over 7 bases. V was pared by 4 bases and J by 3 bases, with 2 bases of the junction left unmatched. Germline CDR1 reads KGHSH; CDR2 reads LQKENI. The CDR3 spans 13 residues. The CDR3 spells CASSLGQDTEAFF. The CDR3 DNA sequence: TGTGCCAGCTCACTCGGACAGGACACTGAAGCTTTCTTT.

The chain joins TRBV7-9 to TRBJ2-5, with D maybe TRBD1 (6 bases). Germline CDR1 and CDR2: SEHNR and FQNEAQ (reference sequence). The CDR3 has 14 residues. V was pared by 3 bases and J by 2 bases, with 10 bases between. CDR3 sequence: CASSFGQGQETQYF. The CDR3 nucleotides are TGTGCCAGCAGCTTCGGGCAGGGGCAAGAGACCCAGTACTTC.

The gene calls are TRBV19 and TRBJ1-4, with D hard to call. Germline CDR1 LNHDA, CDR2 SQIVND (reference sequence). This CDR3 spans 14 amino acids. V lost 6 bases and J 1 base, leaving 9 bases between the germline ends. The CDR3 DNA reads as TGTGCCAGTAGACTCCGGGAAACTAATGAAAAACTGTTTTTT. It translates to CASRLRETNEKLFF.

V gene TRBV14 combines with J gene TRBJ1-2; TRBD1 aligns across 9 bases. V dropped 5 bases and J dropped 2; count of bases not matched to a gene: 9. Germline-derived CDR1 and CDR2 are SGHDN and FVKESK. This CDR3 is built from 16 residues. The CDR3 DNA sequence: TGTGCCAGCAGCGGTTCCGGGACAGGGAGGAACTATGGCTACACCTTC. Translating it yields CASSGSGTGRNYGYTF.

The rearrangement uses TRBV7-9 and TRBJ2-3; 11 nucleotides agree with TRBD2. This CDR3 has 19 amino acids. CDR1 and CDR2 (germline): SEHNR, FQNEAQ (reference sequence). Trimming at V came to 4 bases and at J to 0 bases, leaving 12 bases not matched to a gene. The CDR3 is CASSSPTLAGGSSTDTQYF. The DNA of the CDR3 is TGTGCCAGCAGCTCTCCAACTCTAGCGGGAGGCTCTAGCACAGATACGCAGTATTTT.

The chain employs TRBV6-1 and TRBJ1-4, with D tentatively TRBD1 (5 bases). Germline-derived CDR1 and CDR2 are MNHNS and SASEGT. CDR3 length: 15 amino acids. The V end lost 2 bases, the J end lost 7 bases, and 14 bases lay between the germline ends. The CDR3 DNA is TGTGCCAGCAGTGAATCGTCGGGGGGAGGTGAAAAACTGTTTTTT. It yields the protein CASSESSGGGEKLFF.

This clone appeared a few times. The chain combines TRBV7-9 with TRBJ1-2; D ambiguous. Looked up from germline, CDR1 is SEHNR and CDR2 is FQNEAQ (reference sequence). The V end was cut by 1 base, the J end by 0 bases, with 9 bases between. The CDR3 spans 15 residues. The CDR3 loop reads CASSLGANSNYGYTF. CDR3 sequence (DNA): TGTGCCAGCAGCTTAGGGGCAAATTCTAACTATGGCTACACCTTC.

V is TRBV7-9 and J is TRBJ2-3, with TRBD1 as a possible D gene (6 bases). With 5 bases removed from V and 2 bases from J, the gap between germline ends came to 17 bases. From germline, CDR1 is SEHNR and CDR2 FQNEAQ (reference sequence). The CDR3 runs 16 residues. The CDR3 region has the DNA TGTGCCAGCAGCCCCCCGGGACAACGGACCACAGATACGCAGTATTTT. Protein: CASSPPGQRTTDTQYF. Full variable domain (outside the CDR3, taken from reference TRBV7-9 and TRBJ2-3): DTGVSQNPRHKITKRGQNVTFRCDPISEHNRLYWYRQTLGQGPEFLTYFQNEAQLEKSRLLSDRFSAERPKGSFSTLEIQRTEQGDSAMYLCASSPPGQRTTDTQYFGPGTRLTVL.

The chain is built from TRBV9 and TRBJ2-1; 7 bases are shared with TRBD2. V shed 4 bases, J shed 8 bases, and the junction held 9 bases outside the gene matches. CDR1 and CDR2 from the germline V gene are SGDLS and YYNGEE. This CDR3 has 14 amino acids. The CDR3 reads CASSPWTSGHEQFF. The CDR3 nucleotides are TGTGCCAGCAGCCCCTGGACTAGTGGGCATGAGCAGTTCTTC.

There are a few counts of this clone. The chain uses TRBV9 and TRBJ1-3, with no clear D. Per the germline V gene, CDR1 is SGDLS and CDR2 is YYNGEE. V shed 0 bases and J shed 4 bases, with 5 bases lying between them. The CDR3 consists of 13 residues. This chain's CDR3 is CASSVAPGNTIYF. Here the CDR3 DNA reads TGTGCCAGCAGCGTAGCTCCGGGAAACACCATATATTTT.

The V and J genes are TRBV4-1 and TRBJ2-1, with TRBD2 matching over 14 bases. This CDR3 spans 18 amino acids. Per germline, CDR1 MGHRA and CDR2 YSYEKL. V was clipped by 3 bases and J by 2 bases; unmatched bases: 6. The CDR3 is CASSQGLAGESTYNEQFF. CDR3 DNA: TGCGCCAGCAGCCAGGGACTAGCGGGAGAAAGTACCTACAATGAGCAGTTCTTC.

This chain joins TRBV6-1 and TRBJ1-3; D is uncertain. Trimming left V 8 bases short and J 6 bases short, with 11 bases between. The CDR3 has 12 residues. Germline CDR1 reads MNHNS; CDR2 reads SASEGT. Here the CDR3 DNA reads TGTGCCAGCGCCGAAGGAGAAAACACCATATATTTT. Residues: CASAEGENTIYF.

This clone was found a few times. The chain has TRBV6-1 and TRBJ1-2, with D perhaps matching TRBD1 (6 bases). Germline V gene lookup returns CDR1 MNHNS and CDR2 SASEGT. The CDR3 loop spans 11 amino acids. The V end was cut by 8 bases, the J end by 7 bases, with 11 bases between. The CDR3 bases are TGTGCCAGCTCCGACAGGACTGGCTACACCTTC. Translated, it gives CASSDRTGYTF.